This is a list of T cell receptor beta chains from one sample in a study of blood T cells in healthy people across ages. TCRdb fed the 5' RACE reads into MiXCR, producing one record per CDR3 protein. The sample holds about 1.8 million distinct CDR3 sequences, 49% seen once. The sequencing sample was made of blood. These receptors all stem from a woman between 40 and 55 years old in good health. Both conserved end residues are part of each CDR3. D genes are given only for firm matches. Clone sizes are given selectively: once, few, many, or a class where the clone is expanded.

j_call d_call clone_size v_call cdr3_nt cdr3_aa
TRBJ2-1 TRBD2 . TRBV5-5 TGTGCCAGCAGAGGGACTAGCGGACCGAATGAGCAGTTCTTC CASRGTSGPNEQFF
TRBJ2-7 . . TRBV20-1 TGCAGTGCTAGGGATGACAGGCTCCCCTACGAGCAGTACTTC CSARDDRLPYEQYF
TRBJ2-1 . . TRBV20-1 TGCAGTGCTCCGGGGCCGAGTGAGCAGTTCTTC CSAPGPSEQFF
TRBJ2-7 . . TRBV5-1 TGCGCCAGCAGCCAACAGAGACTAGTAGGCGAGCAGTACTTC CASSQQRLVGEQYF
TRBJ1-1 TRBD1 . TRBV6-5 TGTGCCAGCAGTCCGTTAGGGACAGGTTACACTGAAGCTTTCTTT CASSPLGTGYTEAFF
TRBJ2-5 TRBD1 . TRBV6-5 TGTGCCAGCAGTAGAGAAAGGACAGGGGGCGCGGAGACCCAGTACTTC CASSRERTGGAETQYF
TRBJ2-1 TRBD2 . TRBV10-2 TGCGCCAGCAGTGAGGTCGGTAGCGGGGGGTACAATGAGCAGTTCTTC CASSEVGSGGYNEQFF
TRBJ1-2 . . TRBV6-5 TGTGCCAGCAGTTACTCGAATGTCGCGGAGGGGCAAACTTATGGCTACACCTTC CASSYSNVAEGQTYGYTF
TRBJ1-6 TRBD1 few TRBV7-2 TGTGCCAGCAGCTTAGGGGACAGGGCTTCACCCCTCCACTTT CASSLGDRASPLHF
TRBJ2-3 . . TRBV5-1 TGCGCCAGCACCCCGAACCGACTAGAAGATACGCAGTATTTT CASTPNRLEDTQYF
TRBJ2-5 . . TRBV28 TGTGCCAGCAGTCCCCACAGGAAACAAGAGACCCAGTACTTC CASSPHRKQETQYF
TRBJ2-1 . . TRBV7-6 TGTGCCAGCAGCTTAGCGAAGGGACCGGTCAATGAGCAGTTCTTC CASSLAKGPVNEQFF
TRBJ2-5 TRBD2 many TRBV7-9 TGTGCCAGCAGCTTTTCCGGGGGGGAAGAGACCCAGTACTTC CASSFSGGEETQYF
TRBJ2-1 TRBD1 . TRBV6-5 TGTGCCAGCAGCGGAGGGACAGGGCAGTTCTTC CASSGGTGQFF
TRBJ2-1 TRBD1 few TRBV29-1 TGCAGCGTTCACGACAGGGGGGAAAGTGAGCAGTTCTTC CSVHDRGESEQFF
TRBJ2-7 TRBD1 few TRBV3-1 TGTGCCAGCAGCCAAAGGACAGGCAGCTTATTGGTAGAGCAGTACTTC CASSQRTGSLLVEQYF
TRBJ2-2 . once TRBV5-5 TGTGCCAGCAGCTTGGGACAGACGACCGGGGAGCTGTTTTTT CASSLGQTTGELFF
TRBJ2-3 . . TRBV7-9 TGTGCCAGCAGCCCATGGGGGCGGGGGAGCACAGATACGCAGTATTTT CASSPWGRGSTDTQYF
TRBJ1-4 TRBD1 . TRBV5-1 TGCGCCAGCAGGCTCCAAGGGACAGGGGGCGATGAAAAACTGTTTTTT CASRLQGTGGDEKLFF
TRBJ1-5 . . TRBV20-1 TGCAGTGCTAGACAGGGGTGGAATCAGCCCCAGCATTTT CSARQGWNQPQHF
TRBJ2-3 . . TRBV14 TGTGCCAGCAGCCGGGGGGACTGGGAAGGAGGCACAGATACGCAGTATTTT CASSRGDWEGGTDTQYF
TRBJ2-1 . few TRBV24-1 TGTGCCACCAGTGATTTGAATCTGGGGGTGACCTACAATGAGCAGTTCTTC CATSDLNLGVTYNEQFF
TRBJ2-3 . . TRBV4-1 TGCGCCAGCAGCCAAGTAATAAGCACAGATACGCAGTATTTT CASSQVISTDTQYF
TRBJ2-1 . . TRBV5-5 TGTGCCAGCAGCCCAGGTTCCCAGGGCTTTGGATCCTACAATGAGCAGTTCTTC CASSPGSQGFGSYNEQFF
TRBJ2-7 TRBD1 few TRBV28 TGTGCCAGCAGTTTGGGAACAGGGGCATTCCACGAGCAGTACTTC CASSLGTGAFHEQYF
TRBJ2-7 . . TRBV3-1 TGTGCCAGCAGCCAAGATTACAGGAACGAGCAGTACTTC CASSQDYRNEQYF
TRBJ2-7 TRBD2 few TRBV7-8 TGTGCCAGCAGCTTAGGAAGCGGGGGGCACAACGAGCAGTACTTC CASSLGSGGHNEQYF
TRBJ2-2 . few TRBV18 TGTGCCAGCTCACCAAGCGGGCCAGGCGGGGAGCTGTTTTTT CASSPSGPGGELFF
TRBJ1-2 TRBD1 few TRBV5-6 TGTGCCAGCAGCTTGGGACGCGGACAGGGAATGGGCGGCTACACCTTC CASSLGRGQGMGGYTF
TRBJ1-2 . . TRBV6-6 TGTGCCAGCAGTTACTCAACACTCGTGCGGGGGGCCTATGGCTACACCTTC CASSYSTLVRGAYGYTF
TRBJ1-3 . . TRBV5-1 TGCGCCAGCAGCCCTGGAGGGACCCAAACTGGAAACACCATATATTTT CASSPGGTQTGNTIYF
TRBJ2-7 . few TRBV24-1 TGTGCCACCAGTGATTCCCAACCGGGGTCTGACGAGCAGTACTTC CATSDSQPGSDEQYF
TRBJ2-3 TRBD1 . TRBV15 TGTGCCACCAGCAGGGATCGTACAGGGGTACTCACAGATACGCAGTATTTT CATSRDRTGVLTDTQYF
TRBJ2-6 . few TRBV20-1 TGCAGTGCCCCCGCCTGGGAGGGGGCCAACGTCCTGACTTTC CSAPAWEGANVLTF
TRBJ1-2 TRBD1 few TRBV7-9 TGTGCCAGCAGTCGTCCCGGGACAGCTAACTATGGCTACACCTTC CASSRPGTANYGYTF
TRBJ2-5 . few TRBV24-1 TGTGCCACCGGGGCCGAGGAGACCCAGTACTTC CATGAEETQYF
TRBJ2-3 . . TRBV15 TGTGCCACCAGCAGAGATCCTCCTCTGACTAGTCCCAGGGACACAGATACGCAGTATTTT CATSRDPPLTSPRDTDTQYF
TRBJ2-3 . few TRBV27 TGTGCCACCTCGGGCGGGCTACCCGCAGATACGCAGTATTTT CATSGGLPADTQYF
TRBJ2-1 . . TRBV20-1 TGCAGTGCAGGATGGAATGAGCAGTTCTTC CSAGWNEQFF
TRBJ2-5 TRBD2 . TRBV27 TGTGCCAGCAGAGAAGCGGGGGTTCAGTACTTC CASREAGVQYF